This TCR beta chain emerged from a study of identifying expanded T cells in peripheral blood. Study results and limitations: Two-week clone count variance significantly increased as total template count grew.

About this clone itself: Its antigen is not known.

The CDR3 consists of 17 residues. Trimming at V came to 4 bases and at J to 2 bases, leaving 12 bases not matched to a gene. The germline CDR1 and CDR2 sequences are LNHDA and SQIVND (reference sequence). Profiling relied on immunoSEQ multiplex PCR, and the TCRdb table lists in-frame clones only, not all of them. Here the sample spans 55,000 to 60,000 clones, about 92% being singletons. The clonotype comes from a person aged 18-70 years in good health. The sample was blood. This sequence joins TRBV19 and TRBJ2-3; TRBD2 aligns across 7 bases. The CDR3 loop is CASSTDIRDYLTDTQYF. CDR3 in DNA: TGTGCCAGTAGTACGGACATCCGGGACTACCTCACAGATACGCAGTATTTT. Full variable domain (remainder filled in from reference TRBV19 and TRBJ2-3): DGGITQSPKYLFRKEGQNVTLSCEQNLNHDAMYWYRQDPGQGLRLIYYSQIVNDFQKGDIAEGYSVSREKKESFPLTVTSAQKNPTAFYLCASSTDIRDYLTDTQYFGPGTRLTVL.